These 22 T cell receptor beta chains share one sample of origin, sequenced in a study of blood T cell repertoires in COVID-19. Assay used: immunoSEQ multiplex PCR; TCRdb lists only in-frame clones, some missing. This sample has around 230,000 clones, with more than 70% found just once. Material: PBMCs or T cells enriched from blood (not recorded which). The receptors shown here come from a woman aged 40 to 50 with acute COVID-19.

This clone occurred once. V and J are TRBV5-4 and TRBJ2-5; unclear D gene. The CDR3 length is 13 residues. V was clipped by 0 bases and J by 7 bases, with 10 bases between them. Germline V CDR1 and CDR2: SGHNT, YYREEE (reference sequence). Here the CDR3 reads CASSLESLSTQYF. CDR3 bases: TGTGCCAGCAGCTTGGAGAGCCTTTCGACCCAGTACTTC.

The chain links TRBV6-5 to TRBJ2-7; D remains unclear. Trimming shortened V by 6 bases and J by 2 bases, and 5 bases separated the two germline ends. CDR1 is MNHEY, CDR2 SVGAGI, per germline. The CDR3 loop spans 11 amino acids. DNA of the CDR3: TGTGCCAGCAGCGACACCTACGAGCAGTACGTC. Protein sequence: CASSDTYEQYV.

The chain employs TRBV19 and TRBJ1-5, with a possible D match to TRBD1 (6 bases). The length of the CDR3 is 14 residues. Germline lookup yields CDR1 LNHDA and CDR2 SQIVND (reference sequence). Trimming pared 3 bases from V and 6 bases from J, leaving 12 bases between. In DNA, the CDR3 is TGTGCCAGTAGTATGCGAGGGGGTGTTCAGCCCCAGCATTTT. As protein: CASSMRGGVQPQHF.

The J gene is TRBJ2-1, the V gene TRBV27; possible D gene TRBD1, 6 bases. Germline CDR1 is MNHEY and CDR2 is SMNVEV (reference sequence). The V and J ends lost 3 bases and 0 bases respectively, with 9 bases between them. CDR3 size: 15 residues. The CDR3 DNA reads TGTGCCAGCAGTTTCGGACAGTACTCCTACAATGAGCAGTTCTTC. This codes for CASSFGQYSYNEQFF.

The V and J genes are TRBV5-8 and TRBJ2-1; 9 bases line up with TRBD1. Germline loops: CDR1 SGHTS, CDR2 YDEGEE. This CDR3 is 17 amino acids long. V lost 4 bases to trimming and J lost 4 bases; unmatched junction nucleotides: 12. As DNA, the CDR3 is TGTGCCAGCAGCCTCTGGACAGGGGTGGACAAATACAATGAGCAGTTCTTC. This sequence encodes CASSLWTGVDKYNEQFF.

This clone was counted a few times. This sample includes further DNA sequences coding for the same CDR3. The V call is TRBV21-1, the J call TRBJ2-6; no DNA check was done on the table's D call, TRBD2. TRBV21-1 is flagged as a pseudogene. The CDR3 covers 15 residues. The CDR3 DNA reads TGTGCCAGCAGCGAGCCAGGGAGGTTGGCCAACGTCCTGACTTTC. Protein sequence: CASSEPGRLANVLTF.

This clone has a handful of counts. The chain couples TRBV3-1 (or the pseudogene TRBV3-2) to TRBJ2-7, with D maybe TRBD1 (6 bases). Deletions cut 0 bases from V and 1 base from J, with 10 bases between. The CDR3 sequence is 15 residues long. Germline loops: CDR1 LGHDT, CDR2 YNNKEL (reference sequence). The CDR3 region has the DNA TGTGCCAGCAGCCAAGATGGGGACATGTCCTACGAGCAGTACGTC. Translation gives CASSQDGDMSYEQYV.

The V gene is TRBV12-3 or TRBV12-4, the J gene TRBJ2-1, with D perhaps TRBD1 (5 bases). CDR3 length equals 13 residues. V lost 8 bases and J 6 bases, leaving 14 bases between the germline ends. CDR3 amino acids: CASGAGYGNEQFF. CDR3 DNA: TGTGCCAGCGGTGCAGGGTACGGCAATGAGCAGTTCTTC.

The chain combines TRBV7-2 with TRBJ2-3; 11 positions agree with TRBD1. Germline V CDR1 and CDR2: SGHTA, FQGNSA. The CDR3 runs to 17 residues. V gave up 4 bases and J gave up 6 bases; unmatched junction bases: 12. The CDR3 loop reads CASSSAGTGGSRDTQYF. CDR3 DNA sequence: TGTGCCAGCAGCTCTGCCGGGACAGGGGGATCTCGGGATACGCAGTATTTT.

This clone was seen just once. CDR3: CASSPWTGGDYGYTF. As DNA, the CDR3 is TGTGCCAGCAGTCCCTGGACAGGGGGCGACTATGGCTACACCTTC. The chain employs TRBV27 and TRBJ1-2; 11 positions agree with TRBD1. The CDR3 loop spans 15 amino acids. J lost 3 bases, V lost 5 bases, and 5 bases had no gene match. The germline CDR1 and CDR2 sequences are MNHEY and SMNVEV (reference sequence).

The V gene is TRBV6-5, the J gene TRBJ2-1, with 11 bases matching TRBD2. In germline, CDR1 is MNHEY, CDR2 SVGAGI. J gave up 6 bases and V 0 bases, and 4 bases lay outside the gene matches. CDR3 length equals 16 residues. The CDR3 reads CASSYSGSGGANEQFF. The CDR3 DNA follows: TGTGCCAGCAGTTACTCAGGTAGCGGGGGGGCCAATGAGCAGTTCTTC.

The V and J genes are TRBV15 and TRBJ1-2; 7 bases are a match to TRBD1. The junction had 15 bases not matched to a gene; V was cut back by 1 base and J by 7 bases. This CDR3 region has 17 residues. Germline V gene lookup returns CDR1 LNHNV and CDR2 YYDKDF (reference sequence). CDR3 in amino acids: CATSRVTGVGILGGYTF. CDR3 in DNA: TGTGCCACCAGCAGAGTAACAGGGGTTGGGATATTAGGTGGCTACACCTTC. The whole variable domain, remainder taken from reference TRBV15 and TRBJ1-2, is DAMVIQNPRYQVTQFGKPVTLSCSQTLNHNVMYWYQQKSSQAPKLLFHYYDKDFNNEADTPDNFQSRRPNTSFCFLDIRSPGLGDTAMYLCATSRVTGVGILGGYTFGSGTRLTVV.

This chain uses TRBV7-9 with TRBJ1-6; 10 nucleotides agree with TRBD1. The CDR3 extends over 15 amino acids. V gave up 5 bases and J gave up 10 bases; unmatched junction bases: 8. Germline CDR1 SEHNR, CDR2 FQNEAQ (reference sequence). The CDR3 sequence is CASSPTGTGESPLHF. CDR3 bases: TGTGCCAGCAGCCCCACCGGGACAGGGGAATCACCCCTCCACTTT.

A few counts support this clone. This chain connects TRBV5-4 to TRBJ2-2, with TRBD2 as a possible D gene (6 bases). With 6 bases removed from V and 0 bases from J, the gap between germline ends came to 12 bases. Germline-derived CDR1 and CDR2 are SGHNT and YYREEE (reference sequence). The CDR3 is 15 residues long. CDR3 nucleotides: TGTGCCAGCAACCCCGGGACTGCGAACACCGGGGAGCTGTTTTTT. Amino acid sequence: CASNPGTANTGELFF. Drawing the rest from reference TRBV5-4 and TRBJ2-2, the complete variable domain is ETGVTQSPTHLIKTRGQQVTLRCSSQSGHNTVSWYQQALGQGPQFIFQYYREEENGRGNFPPRFSGLQFPNYSSELNVNALELDDSALYLCASNPGTANTGELFFGEGSRLTVL.

The J gene is TRBJ1-2, the V gene TRBV7-8; 8 bases line up with TRBD1. V lost 5 bases, J lost 6 bases, and 5 bases stayed unmatched. CDR3 length equals 13 residues. Germline CDR1 SGHVS, CDR2 FQNEAQ. The DNA of the CDR3 is TGTGCCAGCAGCCCCCCAGGGGGCGATGGCTACACCTTC. As protein: CASSPPGGDGYTF.

This sequence joins TRBV27 and TRBJ2-7; 13 bases map to TRBD2. The CDR3 extends over 16 amino acids. The J segment lost 4 bases and the V segment lost 6 bases, leaving 9 bases of the junction unmatched. Germline CDR1 is MNHEY and CDR2 is SMNVEV (reference sequence). This chain's CDR3 is CASSQTGLAGVYEQYV. The CDR3 DNA is TGTGCCAGCAGCCAAACCGGACTAGCGGGGGTTTACGAGCAGTACGTC.

The gene calls are TRBV5-1 and TRBJ1-2; tentative D call: TRBD1 (6 bases). This CDR3 is 14 amino acids long. Trimming shortened V by 0 bases and J by 8 bases, and 14 bases separated the two germline ends. Germline V lookup: CDR1 SGHRS, CDR2 YFSETQ. In nucleotides, the CDR3 is TGCGCCAGCAGCTTGGAAACAGGGCTTAGGGGCTACACCTTC. It translates to CASSLETGLRGYTF.

V is TRBV6-5 and J is TRBJ1-5, with 8 bases aligning to TRBD1. CDR1 is MNHEY, CDR2 SVGAGI, per germline. This CDR3 contains 13 residues. V shed 9 bases, J shed 4 bases, and the junction held 5 bases outside the gene matches. The CDR3 region is CASKDRENQPQHF. In nucleotides, the CDR3 is TGTGCCAGTAAGGACAGGGAGAATCAGCCCCAGCATTTT.

The rearrangement links TRBV7-8 to TRBJ2-1; 10 positions match TRBD2. CDR3 length: 15 residues. CDR1 is SGHVS, CDR2 FQNEAQ, per germline. V trimming: 5 bases; J trimming: 3 bases; junction bases outside the gene matches: 4. The CDR3 nucleotides are TGTGCCAGCAGCGCCGGACTAGCGGTCTACAATGAGCAGTTCTTC. Protein product: CASSAGLAVYNEQFF.

The V and J genes are TRBV7-7 and TRBJ2-3; 10 bases are shared with TRBD1. Trimming removed 5 bases from V and 1 base from J; junction bases left unmatched: 3. The length of the CDR3 is 15 residues. Per the germline V gene, CDR1 is SSHAT and CDR2 is FNYEAQ (reference sequence). The CDR3 loop reads CASSPGTGGTDTQYF. CDR3 sequence (DNA): TGTGCCAGCAGCCCAGGGACAGGGGGCACAGATACGCAGTATTTT.

V gene TRBV7-2 combines with J gene TRBJ2-3; TRBD2 is a possible D gene (5 bases). Looked up from germline, CDR1 is SGHTA and CDR2 is FQGNSA. The CDR3 length is 15 residues. The V end lost 1 base, the J end lost 0 bases, and 8 bases lay between the germline ends. The CDR3 DNA reads TGTGCCAGCAGCTTAGATGGGAGTAGCACAGATACGCAGTATTTT. It is translated as CASSLDGSSTDTQYF.

This chain links TRBV7-8 with TRBJ1-1, with no clear D. CDR1 SGHVS and CDR2 FQNEAQ come from the germline V gene. There are 13 residues in the CDR3. V gave up 1 base and J gave up 3 bases, with 6 bases separating them. DNA of the CDR3: TGTGCCAGCAGCTTAGGTGAGGACACTGAAGCTTTCTTT. It codes for CASSLGEDTEAFF.